This passage covers 25 T cell receptor beta chains from one sample sequenced in a study of blood T cells in healthy people across ages (dated by TCRdb to 2015 to 2017). Libraries were made using 5' RACE. TCRdb shows the sequencer as Illumina HiSeq 2500. The second PCR ran for roughly 6 to 11 cycles and used a J-beta primer mix along with a sample-barcoded 5' primer. TCRdb's own reprocessing of the public reads used fastp at Q25 and MiXCR and kept productive beta chains. Rows with one shared CDR3 protein collapse into an entry with the most common genes and DNA. This sample holds about 690,000 distinct CDR3 sequences; less than 45% were observed only once. Clones ranked in the top ten supply about 32% of the sample. The sequenced sample consisted of blood. These receptors all stem from a man older than 75 in good health.

The chain joins TRBV20-1 to TRBJ2-4, with D unresolved. The J call is uncertain, as TRBJ2-7 better fits the DNA end. Germline CDR1 and CDR2: DFQATT and SNEGSKA (reference sequence). This CDR3 spans 13 amino acids. CDR3 coding DNA: TGCAGTGCTACATATCTCGTGGGGTTCGAGCAGTACTTC. Translating gives CSATYLVGFEQYF.

This clonotype showed up just a few times. The chain employs TRBV7-8 and TRBJ2-7; 10 bases match TRBD1. The J segment lost 2 bases and the V segment lost 6 bases, leaving 4 bases of the junction unmatched. Germline V lookup: CDR1 SGHVS, CDR2 FQNEAQ. This CDR3 comprises 14 residues. In nucleotides, the CDR3 is TGTGCCAGCAGAGGGGGGACAGGGGCCTACGAGCAGTACTTC. Translated: CASRGGTGAYEQYF. Combining the CDR3 with reference TRBV7-8 and TRBJ2-7 gives the whole variable domain GAGVSQSPRYKVAKRGQDVALRCDPISGHVSLFWYQQALGQGPEFLTYFQNEAQLDKSGLPSDRFFAERPEGSVSTLKIQRTQQEDSAVYLCASRGGTGAYEQYFGPGTRLTVT.

The sample holds one count of this clonotype. The CDR3 nucleotides are TGTGCCAGCAGTTATAGCGGGAGTAGTGAGCAGTTCTTC. Protein product: CASSYSGSSEQFF. V is TRBV6-2 or TRBV6-3 and J is TRBJ2-1; 9 nucleotides line up with TRBD2. J lost 9 bases, V lost 3 bases, and 3 bases had no gene match. The CDR3 has 13 residues. The germline gives CDR1 MNHEY, CDR2 SVGEGT.

This sequence joins TRBV5-1 and TRBJ2-1; 10 nucleotides align to TRBD2. This CDR3 contains 15 residues. CDR1 is SGHRS and CDR2 is YFSETQ in the germline V gene. The V and J ends lost 2 bases and 5 bases, in that order; junction bases with no gene match: 4. The CDR3 region is CASSFSGRPDNEQFF. CDR3 nucleotide sequence: TGCGCCAGCAGCTTTAGCGGGAGGCCCGACAATGAGCAGTTCTTC.

In this sample, this clonotype turned up once. The chain carries TRBV28 and TRBJ2-5; weak D call: TRBD2 (7 bases). Trimming shortened V by 7 bases and J by 7 bases, and 19 bases separated the two germline ends. Germline V gives CDR1 MDHEN, CDR2 SYDVKM. This CDR3 region has 14 residues. CDR3 coding DNA: TGTGCCAGCAAAAGGGGGAGGGTCGGGGGGACCCAGTACTTC. Protein product: CASKRGRVGGTQYF.

As to this clonotype: An end of the junction does not agree with germline; a read error may underlie this. This chain joins TRBV4-3 and TRBJ1-4; the D is unclear. There are 14 residues in the CDR3. The germline V gene has CDR1 LGHNA and CDR2 YSLEER. The DNA of the CDR3 is TGCGCCAGCGGCCAAGTAGAGGATAATGAAAAACTGTTTTTT. It specifies CASGQVEDNEKLFF.

This chain uses TRBV20-1 with TRBJ2-4; 8 bases are a match to TRBD2. Germline-derived CDR1 and CDR2 are DFQATT and SNEGSKA (reference sequence). V shed 5 bases, J shed 0 bases, and the junction held 6 bases outside the gene matches. This CDR3 comprises 15 residues. The CDR3 coding sequence is TGCAGTGCTTGGGGGACTAGATTAGCCAAAAACATTCAGTACTTC. Its translation is CSAWGTRLAKNIQYF.

The rearrangement uses TRBV2 and TRBJ2-1; D assignment may be TRBD1 or TRBD2 (5 bases each). Trimming took off 2 bases at V and 8 bases at J, with 16 bases between the two ends. Germline V gene lookup returns CDR1 SNHLY and CDR2 FYNNEI. This CDR3 has 15 residues. The DNA for the CDR3 is TGTGCCAGCAGTGAAACCGGGACGAACCTCGATGAGCAGTTCTTC. Its translation: CASSETGTNLDEQFF.

This clonotype was detected a few times. The rearrangement links TRBV7-2 to TRBJ2-3, with TRBD2 matching 15 bases. CDR3 length equals 16 residues. From germline, CDR1 is SGHTA and CDR2 FQGNSA. V lost 6 bases, J lost 5 bases, and 6 bases stayed unmatched. The DNA of the CDR3 is TGTGCCAGCAGAAGAGGACTAGCGGGGGGGGAAGATACGCAGTATTTT. Translation: CASRRGLAGGEDTQYF.

V and J are TRBV20-1 and TRBJ2-7; 10 nucleotides match TRBD1. The better agreement between TRBJ2-5 and the DNA end casts doubt on the J call. The CDR3 runs 13 residues. CDR1 and CDR2 (germline): DFQATT, SNEGSKA (reference sequence). The CDR3 region has the DNA TGCAGTGCTACATGGGACAGGGGCCAGACCCAGTACTTC. Encoded protein: CSATWDRGQTQYF.

As regards this clonotype: One junction end disagrees with the germline gene, perhaps due to a read error. The V gene is TRBV7-2, the J gene TRBJ2-6, with D possibly TRBD2 on 5 matching bases. Germline-derived CDR1 and CDR2 are SGHTA and FQGNSA. This CDR3 contains 15 residues. The CDR3 sequence is CASSLDLARANVLTF. The CDR3 DNA follows: TGTGCCAGTAGCTTAGATCTAGCTCGAGCCAACGTCCTGACTTTC.

The J gene is TRBJ2-4, the V gene TRBV27, with 8 bases fitting TRBD1. The J call may be in error: the DNA end matches TRBJ2-7 better. This CDR3 is built from 16 residues. Germline V gene data show CDR1 as MNHEY and CDR2 as SMNVEV (reference sequence). In DNA, the CDR3 is TGTGCCAGCAGTCCTCAGGACAGGGTGGGGACCTACGAGCAGTACTTC. Its protein product is CASSPQDRVGTYEQYF.

The chain is built from TRBV9 and TRBJ2-1, with no clear D. CDR1 and CDR2 from the germline V gene are SGDLS and YYNGEE. V shed 0 bases and J shed 7 bases, with 11 bases lying between them. The CDR3 loop spans 14 amino acids. Here the CDR3 DNA reads TGTGCCAGCAGCGTAGATGGTCCGCTTAATGAGCAGTTCTTC. This gives the protein CASSVDGPLNEQFF. Using reference TRBV9 and TRBJ2-1 for the parts outside the CDR3, the full variable domain is DSGVTQTPKHLITATGQRVTLRCSPRSGDLSVYWYQQSLDQGLQFLIQYYNGEERAKGNILERFSAQQFPDLHSELNLSSLELGDSALYFCASSVDGPLNEQFFGPGTRLTVL.

In this sample, this clonotype turned up a few times. V gene TRBV7-9 combines with J gene TRBJ2-5, with TRBD2 matching 7 bases. With 5 bases clipped from V and 5 bases from J, the junction kept 8 bases outside the gene matches. The germline V gene has CDR1 SEHNR and CDR2 FQNEAQ (reference sequence). This CDR3 spans 14 amino acids. This CDR3 is CASSRNGGDETQYF. CDR3 in DNA: TGTGCCAGCAGCCGCAATGGGGGGGACGAGACCCAGTACTTC.

This rearrangement joins TRBV20-1 to TRBJ1-4, with 8 nucleotides matching TRBD1. The CDR3 spans 12 residues. Germline trimming cut 6 bases from V and 6 bases from J; bases unmatched to any gene: 3. CDR1 is DFQATT and CDR2 is SNEGSKA in the germline V gene (reference sequence). The CDR3 coding sequence is TGCAGTGCGCAGGGGGCGGATGAAAAACTGTTTTTT. It is translated as CSAQGADEKLFF.

V is TRBV3-1 and J is TRBJ1-1; D is undetermined. CDR1 is LGHDT and CDR2 is YNNKEL in the germline V gene (reference sequence). This CDR3 comprises 16 residues. Trimming cost V 1 base and J 1 base, with 13 bases left between them. The CDR3 sequence is CASSQGRKLGNTEAFF. The CDR3 nucleotides read TGTGCCAGCAGCCAAGGGCGGAAACTGGGGAACACTGAAGCTTTCTTT. Looking up the rest from reference TRBV3-1 and TRBJ1-1 gives the full variable domain: DTAVSQTPKYLVTQMGNDKSIKCEQNLGHDTMYWYKQDSKKFLKIMFSYNNKELIINETVPNRFSPKSPDKAHLNLHINSLELGDSAVYFCASSQGRKLGNTEAFFGQGTRLTVV.

This clonotype was seen a few times. V usage is TRBV18 and J usage is TRBJ2-1; TRBD1 is a possible D gene (6 bases). CDR1 is KGHSH and CDR2 is LQKENI in the germline V gene. CDR3 length: 16 amino acids. With 3 bases removed from V and 5 bases from J, the gap between germline ends came to 17 bases. CDR3 protein: CASSPQPGQKNNEQFF. In DNA, the CDR3 is TGTGCCAGCTCACCCCAACCGGGACAAAAAAACAATGAGCAGTTCTTC.

This chain links TRBV11-3 with TRBJ2-3; either TRBD1 or TRBD2 may supply D (5 bases each). Trimming shortened V by 5 bases and J by 2 bases, and 8 bases separated the two germline ends. The germline V gene has CDR1 SGHNT and CDR2 YENEEA. The CDR3 is made up of 13 amino acids. CDR3 residues: CASSRGTTDTQYF. The CDR3 region has the DNA TGTGCCAGCAGCAGAGGGACCACAGATACGCAGTATTTT.

V is TRBV12-3 or TRBV12-4 and J is TRBJ2-5; 8 bases map to TRBD2. The CDR3 spans 14 residues. V shed 8 bases and J 5 bases; nucleotides not matched to a gene: 10. CDR3 bases: TGTGCCAGCGGCCCGGGGGGGACACTGGAGACCCAGTACTTC. Protein sequence: CASGPGGTLETQYF.

Note on this clonotype: This may be a read error, as it is one base from a much larger clone. This chain connects TRBV4-2 to TRBJ2-7, with TRBD1 identical over 9 bases. Germline V gene sequence: CDR1 LGHNA, CDR2 YNFKEQ. The CDR3 has 15 residues. The CDR3, as DNA: TGTGCCGGCAGCCAAATAGACAGGGGGGACTACGAGCAGTACTTC. Protein: CAGSQIDRGDYEQYF.

In regard to this clonotype: A read error may be the cause here, since a much bigger clone is one base away. The chain couples TRBV7-3 to TRBJ1-2; D not resolved. Germline V CDR1 and CDR2: SGHTA, FQGTGA. This CDR3 spans 14 amino acids. The CDR3 DNA reads as TGTGCCAACAGCTTATCGGCGGCAGACTATGGCTACACCTTC. Translated, it gives CANSLSAADYGYTF. Combining the CDR3 with reference TRBV7-3 and TRBJ1-2 gives the whole variable domain GAGVSQTPSNKVTEKGKYVELRCDPISGHTALYWYRQSLGQGPEFLIYFQGTGAADDSGLPNDRFFAVRPEGSVSTLKIQRTERGDSAVYLCANSLSAADYGYTFGSGTRLTVV.

This clonotype was seen a single time. This chain links TRBV29-1 with TRBJ2-1, with TRBD2 matching over 10 bases. The CDR3 contains 14 residues. With 4 bases clipped from V and 7 bases from J, the junction kept 7 bases outside the gene matches. CDR1 and CDR2 (germline): SQVTM, ANQGSEA. The DNA for the CDR3 is TGCAGCGTTGCCCCAAGCGGGAGGGCGAATGAGCAGTTCTTC. Protein product: CSVAPSGRANEQFF.

V usage is TRBV12-3 or TRBV12-4 and J usage is TRBJ1-6, with D hard to call. Trimming shortened V by 6 bases and J by 10 bases, and 10 bases separated the two germline ends. The CDR3 is 12 residues long. This CDR3 is CASRSWGSPLHF. CDR3 nucleotides: TGTGCCAGCAGGTCCTGGGGATCACCCCTCCACTTT.

There are a few counts of this clonotype. One junction end does not reproduce the germline sequence, and a read error may be involved. The CDR3 coding sequence is TGTGCCAGCAGATTAGGACGGCGCGGGGGGGCCTCAGATACGCAGTATTTT. Translation: CASRLGRRGGASDTQYF. This chain joins TRBV7-2 and TRBJ2-3, with 9 bases that match TRBD2. Germline CDR1 reads SGHTA; CDR2 reads FQGNSA. This CDR3 has 17 amino acids.

Of note for this clonotype: Relative to the germline gene, one junction end is altered; a read error may explain this. The V and J genes are TRBV4-2 and TRBJ2-5; D is ambiguous. The DNA matches TRBJ2-7 better at its end, which makes the J call doubtful. The CDR3 loop spans 14 amino acids. The germline CDR1 and CDR2 sequences are LGHNA and YNFKEQ. CDR3 coding DNA: TGTGCCAGCGGCCAAGGTACAGAGTCCTACGAGCAGTACTTC. Translation gives CASGQGTESYEQYF.